These 5 T cell receptor beta chains were all obtained from the same sample, sequenced in a study of T-cell memory formation after mild COVID-19. TCRdb processed the 5' RACE reads anew with MiXCR; each CDR3 protein has one entry. The sample lists hundreds of thousands of distinct CDR3 sequences, approximately 29% occurring once. Source material: PBMCs or a T cell subset sorted from them (not recorded which). These receptors came from an adult woman who had mild COVID-19 (a few samples of this study predate the infection). Cell type and time point are not known.

The rearrangement uses TRBV7-2 and TRBJ1-4; D may be TRBD1 (6 bases). This CDR3 region has 14 residues. Trimming shortened V by 3 bases and J by 4 bases, and 9 bases separated the two germline ends. Germline loops: CDR1 SGHTA, CDR2 FQGNSA. DNA for the CDR3: TGTGCCAGCAGCTTTACAGGGATTAATGAAAAACTGTTTTTT. Protein product: CASSFTGINEKLFF.

The CDR3 region is CAVHGLAYNEQFF. CDR3 coding DNA: TGTGCCGTACATGGACTAGCCTACAATGAGCAGTTCTTC. This sequence joins TRBV2 and TRBJ2-1; 7 positions match TRBD2. CDR1 and CDR2 (germline): SNHLY, FYNNEI. The ends lost 11 bases at V and 2 bases at J; junction bases unmatched: 6. This CDR3 comprises 13 residues.

This clonotype has only a few counts. The gene calls are TRBV5-1 and TRBJ2-1; maybe TRBD1 (5 bases). The CDR3 runs 15 residues. Germline V gene sequence: CDR1 SGHRS, CDR2 YFSETQ. V shed 2 bases and J shed 8 bases, with 17 bases lying between them. The CDR3 spells CASSFGGVGQDEQFF. CDR3 DNA: TGCGCCAGCAGCTTTGGTGGGGTGGGGCAAGATGAGCAGTTCTTC.

V and J are TRBV7-2 and TRBJ1-1; D is undetermined. V dropped 0 bases and J dropped 1 base, with 6 bases sitting between them. CDR3 length: 14 amino acids. Germline CDR1 is SGHTA and CDR2 is FQGNSA. CDR3 in amino acids: CASSLARGNTEAFF. In nucleotides, the CDR3 is TGTGCCAGCAGCTTAGCCCGGGGGAACACTGAAGCTTTCTTT.

This chain joins TRBV6-1 and TRBJ1-5, with D hard to call. Germline CDR1 and CDR2: MNHNS and SASEGT. This CDR3 has 15 residues. Trimming removed 0 bases from V and 7 bases from J, with 13 bases in between. CDR3 residues: CASSEARPGRQPQHF. CDR3 nucleotides: TGTGCCAGCAGTGAAGCGCGCCCAGGTAGACAGCCCCAGCATTTT.